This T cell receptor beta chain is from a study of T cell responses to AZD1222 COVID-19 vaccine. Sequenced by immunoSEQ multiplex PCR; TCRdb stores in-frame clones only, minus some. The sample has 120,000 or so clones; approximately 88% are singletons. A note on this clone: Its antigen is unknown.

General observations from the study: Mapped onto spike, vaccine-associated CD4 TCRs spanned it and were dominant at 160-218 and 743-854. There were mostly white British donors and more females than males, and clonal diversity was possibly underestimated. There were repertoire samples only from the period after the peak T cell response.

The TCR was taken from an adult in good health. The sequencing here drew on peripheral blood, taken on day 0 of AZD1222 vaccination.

The CDR3 coding sequence is TGTGCCATCAGTGAGTCTGGCGGGCTGGGGAGATACGAGCAGTACTTC. Protein product: CAISESGGLGRYEQYF. J is TRBJ2-7 and V is TRBV10-3; TRBD2 is a possible D gene (5 bases). The length of the CDR3 is 16 residues. V lost 0 bases to trimming and J lost 4 bases, with 16 bases between them. Germline-derived CDR1 and CDR2 are ENHRY and SYGVKD.